This TCR beta chain was sequenced for a study of a mutant IDH1 vaccine in newly diagnosed glioma. Overall study context: Vaccines were first given 4-6 weeks after radiotherapy alone, or with temozolomide cycles.

The table came from immunoSEQ multiplex PCR; TCRdb's copy has only in-frame clones and leaves some out. The sample has 65,000 to 85,000 clones; around 90% are singletons. This CDR3 is built from 15 residues. Germline-derived CDR1 and CDR2 are LGHNA and YNFKEQ. Trimming took 1 base from V and 3 from J, leaving 10 bases between them. As to this clone: Its antigen is unidentified.

Time point defined: week 35, safety follow-up. Doses comprised 300 ug of mutant IDH1 20-mer peptide each, plus topical imiquimod. General study results and limits: Seemingly, top peripheral T cell clonotype changes bore no relation to pseudoprogression.

Here the sequenced sample was PBMCs, taken from a glioma patient whose treatment included an IDH1 peptide vaccine. The clonotype comes from a man aged 25-45 years with glioma. The rearrangement links TRBV4-2 to TRBJ1-5, with TRBD1 as a possible D gene (5 bases). The CDR3 coding sequence is TGTGCCAGCAGCCAAGGGGGCAGGGACAATCAGCCCCAGCATTTT. Protein: CASSQGGRDNQPQHF.